Below are 29 T cell receptor beta chains sequenced from a single sample in a study of blood T cell repertoires in COVID-19. Produced via immunoSEQ multiplex PCR; TCRdb's table is partial and in-frame only. Here the sample spans about 160,000 clones, about four fifths being singletons. Sequencing was done on a sample of peripheral blood. The receptors here all came from a woman aged 55-69 years with COVID-19, enrolled during active disease.

The chain employs TRBV9 and TRBJ1-4, with no clear D. Germline assignment: CDR1 SGDLS and CDR2 YYNGEE. Trimming took 4 bases from V and 5 from J, leaving 15 bases between them. The CDR3 consists of 15 residues. CDR3 sequence (DNA): TGTGCCAGCAGCCCAGACCTGGAGCTAAATGAAAAACTGTTTTTT. Translation gives CASSPDLELNEKLFF. Combining the CDR3 with reference TRBV9 and TRBJ1-4 gives the whole variable domain DSGVTQTPKHLITATGQRVTLRCSPRSGDLSVYWYQQSLDQGLQFLIQYYNGEERAKGNILERFSAQQFPDLHSELNLSSLELGDSALYFCASSPDLELNEKLFFGSGTQLSVL.

This sequence joins TRBV10-1 and TRBJ2-2; 8 bases fit TRBD1. The V segment lost 2 bases and the J segment 4 bases; nucleotides outside the gene matches: 6. Germline CDR1 is WNHNN and CDR2 is SYGVQD (reference sequence). The CDR3 runs to 16 residues. CDR3 nucleotide sequence: TGCGCCAGCAGTGAGATCAGGGGGCTGGGCACCGGGGAGCTGTTTTTT. It specifies CASSEIRGLGTGELFF.

The V call is TRBV28, the J call TRBJ2-2, with 12 positions matching TRBD2. V dropped 8 bases and J dropped 6; count of bases not matched to a gene: 7. The CDR3 has 15 residues. Germline V CDR1 and CDR2: MDHEN, SYDVKM. In DNA form, the CDR3 reads TGTGCCAGCTTTGGGGCTAGCGGGAGGGCCGGGGAGCTGTTTTTT. It is translated as CASFGASGRAGELFF.

In this sample, this clone turned up once. The chain joins TRBV7-8 to TRBJ1-1, with a tentative D call TRBD1 (6 bases). The CDR3 is made up of 15 amino acids. Looked up from germline, CDR1 is SGHVS and CDR2 is FQNEAQ. Trimming took 5 bases from V and 4 from J, leaving 17 bases between them. The DNA for the CDR3 is TGTGCCAGCAGCAAACCGACAGGTGGAACCACTGAAGCTTTCTTT. Amino acid sequence: CASSKPTGGTTEAFF.

This clone was seen a few times. The genes are TRBV19 and TRBJ2-3, with TRBD2 as a possible D gene (5 bases). There are 14 residues in the CDR3. CDR1 is LNHDA, CDR2 SQIVND, per germline (reference sequence). The V and J ends lost 4 bases and 1 base respectively, with 9 bases between them. CDR3 DNA: TGTGCCAGTAGTAGCGGGCCCCGCACAGATACGCAGTATTTT. It translates to CASSSGPRTDTQYF.

The rearrangement links TRBV28 to TRBJ1-5; D ambiguous. Germline-derived CDR1 and CDR2 are MDHEN and SYDVKM. Trimming shortened V by 2 bases and J by 6 bases, and 11 bases separated the two germline ends. CDR3 length: 14 amino acids. The CDR3 coding sequence is TGTGCCAGCAGTTTAAGAGGGCTCGCTCAGCCCCAGCATTTT. It translates to CASSLRGLAQPQHF.

This clone was recorded once. The chain links TRBV9 to TRBJ2-5; the D gene is possibly TRBD1 (6 bases). From germline, CDR1 is SGDLS and CDR2 YYNGEE. This CDR3 has 13 residues. V dropped 0 bases and J dropped 6 bases, with 9 bases sitting between them. CDR3 nucleotide sequence: TGTGCCAGCAGCGTAGACAGGGCCCAGACCCAGTACTTC. Protein: CASSVDRAQTQYF.

The chain carries TRBV5-1 and TRBJ2-2, with 9 bases fitting TRBD1. CDR3 length: 17 amino acids. J gave up 7 bases and V 0 bases, and 10 bases lay outside the gene matches. Germline V gives CDR1 SGHRS, CDR2 YFSETQ. CDR3 in amino acids: CASSLDRGRLIVGELFF. CDR3 nucleotides: TGCGCCAGCAGCTTGGACAGGGGGCGCCTTATCGTCGGGGAGCTGTTTTTT.

This chain uses TRBV11-2 with TRBJ2-3; a possible D gene is TRBD1 (7 bases). CDR3 length: 14 residues. V was trimmed by 3 bases and J by 6 bases, leaving 13 bases between them. In germline, CDR1 is SGHAT, CDR2 FQNNGV. CDR3 DNA sequence: TGTGCCAGCAGCTTCAGGGGGAGGTTGGATACGCAGTATTTT. Its translation: CASSFRGRLDTQYF.

The gene calls are TRBV7-2 and TRBJ2-3; 10 nucleotides match TRBD2. With V trimmed by 5 bases and J by 2 bases, 7 bases remained unmatched. CDR1 and CDR2 (germline): SGHTA, FQGNSA. The CDR3 is made up of 16 amino acids. Here the CDR3 reads CASSPRLAGSTDTQYF. CDR3 coding DNA: TGTGCCAGCAGCCCGAGACTAGCGGGCTCCACAGATACGCAGTATTTT.

The chain carries TRBV3-1 (or the pseudogene TRBV3-2) and TRBJ1-5, with D unclear. This CDR3 has 16 amino acids. Germline V gene lookup returns CDR1 LGHDT and CDR2 YNNKEL (reference sequence). V was clipped by 4 bases and J by 6 bases, with 19 bases between them. The CDR3 DNA is TGTGCCAGCAGCCGCCCTTGGCGGGAGTCGCGTCAGCCCCAGCATTTT. Translation: CASSRPWRESRQPQHF.

This sequence joins TRBV9 and TRBJ1-1; the D gene is possibly TRBD1 (6 bases). Per germline, CDR1 SGDLS and CDR2 YYNGEE. Trimming removed 3 bases at V and 10 bases at J, with 10 bases between. The CDR3 has 11 amino acids. The CDR3 nucleotides are TGTGCCAGCAGCGGGACACAGGGAGCTTTCTTT. This encodes CASSGTQGAFF. The variable domain in full, completed from reference TRBV9 and TRBJ1-1, reads DSGVTQTPKHLITATGQRVTLRCSPRSGDLSVYWYQQSLDQGLQFLIQYYNGEERAKGNILERFSAQQFPDLHSELNLSSLELGDSALYFCASSGTQGAFFGQGTRLTVV.

This chain joins TRBV3-1 (or the pseudogene TRBV3-2) and TRBJ1-2, with a possible D match to TRBD1 (6 bases). Per the germline V gene, CDR1 is LGHDT and CDR2 is YNNKEL (reference sequence). This CDR3 is 12 amino acids long. Trimming removed 1 base at V and 7 bases at J, with 7 bases between. CDR3 nucleotide sequence: TGTGCCAGCAGCCAAGGGACAGTTGGCTACACCTTC. Protein: CASSQGTVGYTF.

V is TRBV19 and J is TRBJ2-7; 11 bases are shared with TRBD1. The CDR3 has 15 amino acids. CDR1 is LNHDA and CDR2 is SQIVND in the germline V gene (reference sequence). J lost 3 bases, V lost 4 bases, and 5 bases had no gene match. The CDR3 loop is CASSTGTGGFYEQYF. In DNA form, the CDR3 reads TGTGCCAGTAGTACTGGGACAGGGGGTTTCTACGAGCAGTACTTC.

The rearrangement joins TRBV3-1 (or the pseudogene TRBV3-2) to TRBJ1-1; D gene uncertain. This CDR3 comprises 14 residues. V gave up 3 bases and J gave up 4 bases, with 12 bases separating them. CDR1 and CDR2 (germline): LGHDT, YNNKEL (reference sequence). CDR3 protein: CASSQDWGGTEAFF. In DNA, the CDR3 is TGTGCCAGCAGCCAGGACTGGGGAGGCACTGAAGCTTTCTTT.

This clone showed up many times. V usage is TRBV6-5 and J usage is TRBJ1-1; the D gene is possibly TRBD1 (6 bases). The CDR3 sequence is 14 residues long. The V and J ends lost 6 bases and 3 bases respectively, with 14 bases between them. The germline V gene encodes CDR1 MNHEY and CDR2 SVGAGI. DNA of the CDR3: TGTGCCAGCAGATTACAGGGTTCGGACACTGAAGCTTTCTTT. It yields the protein CASRLQGSDTEAFF.

V usage is TRBV28 and J usage is TRBJ2-2; TRBD2 aligns across 8 bases. The germline V gene encodes CDR1 MDHEN and CDR2 SYDVKM. CDR3 length: 16 residues. J lost 4 bases, V lost 6 bases, and 10 bases had no gene match. CDR3 coding DNA: TGTGCCAGCAGCTTCAGAAGCGGGAGAACCACCGGGGAGCTGTTTTTT. Encoded protein: CASSFRSGRTTGELFF.

CDR3 region: CASRPTGGGYGYTF. CDR3 sequence (DNA): TGCGCCAGCAGGCCTACAGGGGGCGGCTATGGCTACACCTTC. This chain links TRBV5-1 with TRBJ1-2, with TRBD1 matching over 9 bases. Unmatched junction bases numbered 6, after V lost 5 bases and J lost 4 bases. CDR3 length equals 14 residues. The germline CDR1 and CDR2 sequences are SGHRS and YFSETQ.

This clone has just a few counts. The V and J genes are TRBV28 and TRBJ2-7; TRBD1 is a possible D gene (6 bases). The V and J ends lost 4 bases and 6 bases respectively, with 19 bases between them. Germline V gene data show CDR1 as MDHEN and CDR2 as SYDVKM. The CDR3 is 15 amino acids. In DNA form, the CDR3 reads TGTGCCAGCAGTTCCCTTGGGGGCGGAGGTGCCGAGCAGTACTTC. Translating gives CASSSLGGGGAEQYF.

This chain uses TRBV6-6 with TRBJ2-5, with D perhaps matching TRBD1 (5 bases). Germline loops: CDR1 MNHNY, CDR2 SVGAGI (reference sequence). V gave up 3 bases and J gave up 2 bases, with 10 bases separating them. The CDR3 runs 14 residues. The CDR3 nucleotides read TGTGCCAGCAGTTATGTAGGGGTGCAAGAGACCCAGTACTTC. It yields the protein CASSYVGVQETQYF.

V usage is TRBV15 and J usage is TRBJ2-4, with 10 bases aligning to TRBD1. This CDR3 is built from 14 residues. The germline CDR1 and CDR2 sequences are LNHNV and YYDKDF (reference sequence). V dropped 4 bases and J dropped 9; count of bases not matched to a gene: 6. In nucleotides, the CDR3 is TGTGCCACCAGCATCCGGGACAGGGGTGGCATTCAGTACTTC. It yields the protein CATSIRDRGGIQYF.

This chain uses TRBV5-1 with TRBJ1-4; unclear D gene. The germline CDR1 and CDR2 sequences are SGHRS and YFSETQ. The CDR3 runs to 15 residues. The V end was cut by 0 bases, the J end by 7 bases, with 13 bases between. The CDR3 protein is CASSLAAGWVEKLFF. CDR3 in DNA: TGCGCCAGCAGCTTGGCCGCGGGATGGGTTGAAAAACTGTTTTTT.

The chain couples TRBV6-5 to TRBJ2-3; D uncertain. The CDR3 sequence is 13 residues long. Germline V CDR1 and CDR2: MNHEY, SVGAGI. V was pared by 8 bases and J by 4 bases, with 13 bases between. The DNA of the CDR3 is TGTGCCAGCCGAGACCGAGGCCCAGATACGCAGTATTTT. This codes for CASRDRGPDTQYF.

The table lists this clone with a few counts. This sequence joins TRBV6-6 and TRBJ1-4; D is ambiguous. The CDR3 length is 12 residues. The V and J ends lost 5 bases and 8 bases respectively, with 9 bases between them. The germline V gene encodes CDR1 MNHNY and CDR2 SVGAGI (reference sequence). The CDR3 spells CASSRRVEKLFF. CDR3 bases: TGTGCCAGCAGTCGTCGCGTAGAAAAACTGTTTTTT.

CDR3 region: CATSRGTSGSDEQFF. As DNA, the CDR3 is TGTGCCACCAGCAGAGGGACTAGCGGGAGCGATGAGCAGTTCTTC. This chain uses TRBV15 with TRBJ2-1; 13 bases are a match to TRBD2. V lost 1 base to trimming and J lost 8 bases; unmatched junction nucleotides: 2. Germline V lookup: CDR1 LNHNV, CDR2 YYDKDF (reference sequence). The CDR3 loop spans 15 amino acids.

In DNA, the CDR3 is TGTGCCAGCAGCTTAGACAGGGGCTATGGCTACACCTTC. This encodes CASSLDRGYGYTF. V is TRBV13 and J is TRBJ1-2; 7 bases map to TRBD1. Germline CDR1 reads PRHDT; CDR2 reads FYEKMQ (reference sequence). The CDR3 is 13 amino acids. Unmatched junction bases numbered 0, after V lost 1 base and J lost 4 bases.

This clone was seen a few times. The rearrangement links TRBV7-9 to TRBJ2-2; perhaps TRBD1 as D (5 bases). CDR1 and CDR2 from the germline V gene are SEHNR and FQNEAQ (reference sequence). The CDR3 has 17 residues. Trimming shortened V by 2 bases and J by 0 bases, and 13 bases separated the two germline ends. The CDR3, as DNA: TGTGCCAGCAGCTTAATCCGACAGCGCCCGAACACCGGGGAGCTGTTTTTT. It specifies CASSLIRQRPNTGELFF.

J is TRBJ1-5 and V is TRBV29-1; D perhaps matches TRBD1 (5 bases). CDR3 length: 13 amino acids. The germline CDR1 and CDR2 sequences are SQVTM and ANQGSEA. The V and J ends lost 7 bases and 5 bases respectively, with 15 bases between them. This chain's CDR3 is CSAEEGRDQPQHF. In DNA form, the CDR3 reads TGCAGCGCCGAGGAGGGGAGGGATCAGCCCCAGCATTTT.

The rearrangement links TRBV2 to TRBJ1-1; tentatively, D is TRBD1 (5 bases). CDR3 length: 12 residues. Germline V gene lookup returns CDR1 SNHLY and CDR2 FYNNEI. Trimming stripped 6 bases from V and 1 base from J, with 6 bases between. The CDR3 region has the DNA TGTGCCAGCAGAGGACAGAACACTGAAGCTTTCTTT. Translated: CASRGQNTEAFF.